These 9 T cell receptor beta chains share one sample of origin, sequenced in a study of beta chain features in type 1 diabetes listed by TCRdb under 2018. Library prep was done by the immunoSEQ multiplex PCR assay. The High Capacity cDNA Reverse Transcription Kit was used to reverse transcribe all of the isolated RNA, meaning that expressed TCRB transcripts were what got sequenced. TCRdb carries this immuneACCESS record with in-frame sequences only. Its versions omit some clonotypes, under half of them owing to an unresolved V gene in the studies checked, with the rest unexplained. Counted in this sample were around 350,000 clones; roughly 13% of them appeared once. The biggest ten clones account for around 0.02% of the sample. What was sequenced was naive CD4+ T cells from blood. What this sample's cell subset or site label stands for: true naive CD4+ T cells. The receptors were gathered from a man younger than 35 in good health.

The chain joins TRBV5-5 to TRBJ2-7, with 10 bases that match TRBD2. Looked up from germline, CDR1 is SGHKS and CDR2 is YYEKEE (reference sequence). V lost 4 bases, J lost 4 bases, and 11 bases stayed unmatched. The CDR3 extends over 16 amino acids. CDR3 nucleotide sequence: TGTGCCAGCAGCGCCGAGACTAGCGGGCTAGAGTACGAGCAGTACTTC. It specifies CASSAETSGLEYEQYF.

This clone has just a few counts. This chain joins TRBV29-1 and TRBJ1-1, with D perhaps matching TRBD1 (6 bases). The V gene lost 6 bases and the J gene lost 3 bases, with 14 bases spanning the gap. In germline, CDR1 is SQVTM, CDR2 ANQGSEA. The CDR3 loop spans 13 amino acids. CDR3 nucleotides: TGCAGCGTGGGCGGGGGGCCCGACACTGAAGCTTTCTTT. Translated, it gives CSVGGGPDTEAFF.

This clone was recorded a few times. The chain employs TRBV6-5 and TRBJ2-3; D is perhaps TRBD1 (5 bases). V was trimmed by 5 bases and J by 5 bases, leaving 11 bases between them. The CDR3 loop spans 13 amino acids. Germline V gene lookup returns CDR1 MNHEY and CDR2 SVGAGI. Written as DNA, the CDR3 is TGTGCCAGCAGTCGGGCAGGGATAGATACGCAGTATTTT. Protein: CASSRAGIDTQYF.

This clone was detected only a few times. This chain joins TRBV29-1 and TRBJ2-5; a weak D match, TRBD2 (6 bases). V was clipped by 0 bases and J by 4 bases, with 18 bases between them. This CDR3 spans 16 amino acids. The germline V gene encodes CDR1 SQVTM and CDR2 ANQGSEA. Here the CDR3 DNA reads TGCAGCGTTGAAGATAGGGGACTGTTTCAGGGAGAGACCCAGTACTTC. Its translation is CSVEDRGLFQGETQYF.

The CDR3 here is CAISDYPRNTEAFF. The CDR3 DNA reads as TGTGCCATCAGCGACTACCCAAGGAACACTGAAGCTTTCTTT. The rearrangement uses TRBV10-3 and TRBJ1-1; D ambiguous. Germline V CDR1 and CDR2: ENHRY, SYGVKD. V lost 6 bases and J 1 base, leaving 12 bases between the germline ends. The length of the CDR3 is 14 residues.

J is TRBJ2-1 and V is TRBV18; 7 nucleotides match TRBD1. Germline trimming cut 5 bases from V and 2 bases from J; bases unmatched to any gene: 3. The CDR3 runs 14 residues. Germline loops: CDR1 KGHSH, CDR2 LQKENI. In DNA, the CDR3 is TGTGCCAGCTCAGCCACAGGGGCCTACAATGAGCAGTTCTTC. Translation gives CASSATGAYNEQFF.

This sequence joins TRBV5-1 and TRBJ2-7; 7 bases align to TRBD2. The CDR3 length is 15 residues. Germline V CDR1 and CDR2: SGHRS, YFSETQ. The J segment lost 6 bases and the V segment lost 4 bases, leaving 13 bases of the junction unmatched. The CDR3 DNA follows: TGCGCCAGCAGCGCCGCGGGGAGGGCCGACGCCGAGCAGTACTTC. The encoded protein is CASSAAGRADAEQYF.

The V call is TRBV6-5, the J call TRBJ2-2; tentative D call: TRBD2 (6 bases). Germline V gene lookup returns CDR1 MNHEY and CDR2 SVGAGI. Trimming removed 8 bases from V and 2 bases from J, with 15 bases in between. The CDR3 loop spans 15 amino acids. CDR3 loop: CASGSGPHNTGELFF. DNA of the CDR3: TGTGCCAGCGGTAGCGGACCTCACAACACCGGGGAGCTGTTTTTT.

The V call is TRBV27, the J call TRBJ1-5; 7 bases fit TRBD1. Germline loops: CDR1 MNHEY, CDR2 SMNVEV (reference sequence). There are 15 residues in the CDR3. Unmatched junction bases numbered 6, after V lost 5 bases and J lost 2 bases. For the CDR3, the DNA is TGTGCCAGCAGTCGACAGGGTCTAGGCAATCAGCCCCAGCATTTT. It yields the protein CASSRQGLGNQPQHF.